This T cell receptor beta chain was identified during a study of blood T cell repertoires in COVID-19. Across the whole study: Nucleic acid was either cDNA or gDNA, and it came from T cells, B-cell-depleted T cells, or PBMCs.

Assay: immunoSEQ multiplex PCR; the TCRdb copy retains only in-frame clones and omits some. The table lists 150,000 to 200,000 clones, roughly 80% of them singletons. The ends were cut back, 4 bases at V and 2 bases at J, with 14 bases in the middle. The CDR3 is 15 amino acids. CDR1 SGHDN and CDR2 FVKESK come from the germline V gene. This clone was counted once. The origin of this receptor is a woman older than 75 with COVID-19, enrolled during active disease. The chain couples TRBV14 to TRBJ1-2; D uncertain. Sequencing was performed on peripheral blood. The CDR3, as DNA: TGTGCCAGCAGCCCTCTTTCGCGGTCAAACTATGGCTACACCTTC. This encodes CASSPLSRSNYGYTF.